This T cell receptor (beta chain) was identified in a study of tumor-infiltrating lymphocytes in primary liver carcinoma. Concerning this clonotype: The target antigen is unknown. Since a much larger clone is just one base distant, this may be a read error.

Total RNA and DNA came together from roughly 20-30 mg of bulk tissue without cell sorting. These patients lived with chronic HBV infection and had never been treated. The germline gives CDR1 SGHAT, CDR2 FQNNGV. This CDR3 has 16 residues. Losses at the gene ends were 6 bases for V and 8 bases for J; bases not matched to a gene: 9. Regarding the study as a whole: Tumor specimens were characterized by a significantly higher top-250-clone fraction than blood (p = 0.039). Only around 7.5-24% of top clones occurred in all five tumor regions.

TCR beta cDNA was made from roughly 500 ng total RNA with a constant-region primer. Amplification in three nested multiplex PCR rounds with slightly modified ARM-PCR gave rise to TCR beta libraries. A C-beta reverse primer and TRBV1-TRBV30 forward primers served in each of the first two PCR rounds, at 10 cycles apiece. TCRdb analysed the multiplex PCR reads with MiXCR anew, one entry per CDR3 protein. This table has over 95,000 distinct CDR3 sequences, about three quarters appearing once. The rearrangement joins TRBV11-2 to TRBJ2-1; 14 bases are shared with TRBD2. Sequenced: liver tumor tissue from sampling region 5. Subset in this sample: tumor region T5, tumor centre. The origin of this receptor is a woman aged 60-75 years with primary liver carcinoma and hepatitis B virus infection. CDR3 amino acids: CASRRLAGGPEDEQFF. CDR3 in DNA: TGTGCCAGCAGGAGACTAGCGGGAGGGCCGGAGGATGAGCAGTTCTTC.